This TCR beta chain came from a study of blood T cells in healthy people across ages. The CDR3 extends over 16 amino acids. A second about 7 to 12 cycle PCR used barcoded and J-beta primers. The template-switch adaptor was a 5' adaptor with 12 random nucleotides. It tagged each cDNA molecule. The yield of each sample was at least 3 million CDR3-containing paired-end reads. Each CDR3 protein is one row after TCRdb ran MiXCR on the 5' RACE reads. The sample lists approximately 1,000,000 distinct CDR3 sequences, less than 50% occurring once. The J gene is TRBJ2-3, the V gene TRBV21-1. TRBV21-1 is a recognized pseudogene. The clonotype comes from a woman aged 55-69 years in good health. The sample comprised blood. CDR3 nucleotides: TGTGCCAGCAGCAAAGCCGAGGAACTTAGCACAGATACGCAGTATTTT. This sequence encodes CASSKAEELSTDTQYF.